Sequencing of this T cell receptor beta chain was carried out in a study of blood T cell repertoires in COVID-19. Turning to the study itself: The samples span acute and convalescent COVID-19 from the United States, Italy and Spain. T cells, B-cell-depleted T cells, or PBMCs provided the cDNA or gDNA that served as material.

Germline V CDR1 and CDR2: SGHAT, FQNNGV. With 4 bases clipped from V and 4 bases from J, the junction kept 11 bases outside the gene matches. The CDR3 consists of 17 residues. The assay was immunoSEQ multiplex PCR, and TCRdb's table has in-frame clones only and misses some. This table has some 220,000 clones, 87% appearing once. This clone was recorded once. Sequencing was carried out using peripheral blood. The chain joins TRBV11-2 to TRBJ2-7; 12 bases fit TRBD2. The TCR was taken from a young woman who had recovered from COVID-19. CDR3 residues: CASSSLLPGLAGYEQYF. The CDR3, as DNA: TGTGCCAGCAGCTCCCTGCTCCCGGGACTAGCGGGTTACGAGCAGTACTTC.